What follows is one TCR beta chain and its context. What it binds is not known. V lost 4 bases to trimming and J lost 7 bases, with 20 bases between them. The CDR3 totals 15 residues. Germline V gene data show CDR1 as MNHEY and CDR2 as SVGAGI. These data belong to a study of shared clonotypes between healthy human individuals. Several immunoSEQ plates received, in even portions, the genomic DNA of each subset. TCRdb keeps only in-frame clones here, not all; method: immunoSEQ multiplex PCR. Among more than 1 million clones, 75% to 85% were seen once, and the ten largest hold 0.5% to 0.6%. Study-level results: The study generally estimated greater richness for naive than memory subsets. Researchers sampled blood only, noting tissue repertoires likely differ. Roughly 5% of naive CD4 clonotypes were common to a handful of donors.

The source is a man in his late teens or twenties in good health. Some clones in this sample may be carry-over from other donors' samples. The rearrangement links TRBV6-5 to TRBJ2-7; D is uncertain. The source material was memory CD4+ T cells from PBMCs. The subset was: CD45RA-negative fraction. The CDR3 region is CASSSTSRPLGEQYF. The CDR3 DNA follows: TGTGCCAGCAGTTCTACTTCCCGGCCCCTCGGGGAGCAGTACTTC.